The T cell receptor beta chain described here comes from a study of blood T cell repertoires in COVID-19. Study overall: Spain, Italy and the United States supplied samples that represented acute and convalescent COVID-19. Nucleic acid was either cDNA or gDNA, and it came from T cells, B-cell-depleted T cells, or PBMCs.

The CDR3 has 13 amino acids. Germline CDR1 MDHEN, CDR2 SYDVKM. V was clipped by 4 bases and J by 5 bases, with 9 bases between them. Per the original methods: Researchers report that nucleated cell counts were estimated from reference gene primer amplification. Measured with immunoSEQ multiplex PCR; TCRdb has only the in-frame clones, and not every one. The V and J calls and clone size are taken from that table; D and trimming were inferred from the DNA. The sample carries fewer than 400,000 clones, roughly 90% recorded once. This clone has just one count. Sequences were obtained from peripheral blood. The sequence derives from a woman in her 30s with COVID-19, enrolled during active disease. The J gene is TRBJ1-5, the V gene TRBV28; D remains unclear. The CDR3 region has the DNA TGTGCCAGCAGTTCGCCCTCAGATCAGCCCCAGCATTTT. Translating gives CASSSPSDQPQHF.